Below, one T cell receptor beta chain is given with its context. These data are taken from a study of blood T cell repertoires in COVID-19. On the study more broadly: The United States, Italy and Spain supplied acute and convalescent COVID-19 samples. PBMCs, B-cell-depleted T cells, or T cells provided the cDNA or gDNA that made up the material.

Sequenced by immunoSEQ multiplex PCR; TCRdb stores in-frame clones only, minus some. The data show approximately 210,000 clones, 70% to 90% seen once. The CDR3 covers 14 residues. The V gene end was trimmed by 7 bases and the J gene end by 2 bases; junction bases not matched to a gene: 5. CDR1 is MDHEN, CDR2 SYDVKM, per germline. The receptor was derived from a woman between 40 and 55 years old who had recovered from COVID-19. The rearrangement links TRBV28 to TRBJ1-5; TRBD1 matches at 7 bases. Material: peripheral blood. The CDR3 coding sequence is TGTGCCAGCACCACAGGGGTCGGCAATCAGCCCCAGCATTTT. Protein sequence: CASTTGVGNQPQHF.